This TCR beta chain stems from a study of blood T cell repertoires in COVID-19 (dated by TCRdb to 2018 to 2021). Study-wide context: Samples from collaborators originated in the United States, Italy and Spain and spanned both the acute and convalescent phases of COVID-19. The prospective study material was composed of cDNA or gDNA derived from T cells, B-cell-depleted T cells, or PBMCs. The dataset comprised deeply sampled blood TCRbeta repertoires from subjects exposed to, actively infected with, or recovered from COVID-19. The repertoires were released in a freely available public database meant as a resource for research on the immune response to SARS-CoV-2. The samples were drawn from the first 160 participants of the ongoing ImmuneRACE study and from 1,254 subjects provided by 6 global collaborators. A de-identified subject ID, COVID-19 status, age in years and sex were almost always included in the sample metadata. Where HLA class I and class II types were available, the types were taken from metadata supplied by the sample provider, not from assay-based typing. What the authors observed across the whole study: How much clinical and demographic metadata was included differed by source and by participant, and the metadata was provided uncurated.

CDR1 and CDR2 are drawn from the germline V gene: SGDLS, YYNGEE. The CDR3 covers 14 residues, taking in both the cysteine and the phenylalanine. Only CDR3 DNA is held: 42 bases, read in frame from base 1. The V and J ends are trimmed by 0 bases and 5 bases, leaving 11 bases between them. The immunoSEQ Assay, a bias-controlled multiplex PCR, was used to amplify TCRbeta CDR3 regions from genomic DNA. Under the source paper's analysis protocol: Nucleated cell counts per sample were estimated from amplification of reference gene primers within the assay. Sequence reads were collapsed and filtered to measure the absolute abundance of every unique TCRbeta CDR3 rearrangement. For each sample, productive Simpson clonality was calculated as the square root of Simpson's diversity index over productive rearrangements. Sourced from immuneACCESS, this table was stored by TCRdb with only in-frame sequences that have V and J called. A share of the clones is absent; for the studies checked, an unresolved V gene accounts for under half, and the remainder has no known explanation. V and J calls and clone size are copied from that table; D and trimming were computed from the DNA. This sample gives approximately 170,000 clones in total; about 85% of them show up just once. The top ten clones comprise approximately 6.9% of the sample.

One collaborating source in Seattle enrolled patients while the patients were actively infected and followed the patients over time throughout the course of disease. Whole blood was collected in K2EDTA tubes by collaborating institutions according to the institutions' own protocols. For TCRbeta analysis, collaborators shipped samples in one of three forms: frozen whole blood, isolated PBMCs, or DNA extracted from either of those sample types. In the case of this clone: No antigen is known for it. Base qualities are not at hand, and no much larger clone is one base apart.

Sequencing was performed on peripheral blood. Here the chain combines TRBV9 and TRBJ1-1; perhaps TRBD1 is the D gene, with 5 bases matching. This TCR came from an elderly man with COVID-19, enrolled during active disease. The DNA reads TGTGCCAGCAGCGTAGCGCAGGGAGGGACTGAAGCTTTCTTT. It encodes CASSVAQGGTEAFF.